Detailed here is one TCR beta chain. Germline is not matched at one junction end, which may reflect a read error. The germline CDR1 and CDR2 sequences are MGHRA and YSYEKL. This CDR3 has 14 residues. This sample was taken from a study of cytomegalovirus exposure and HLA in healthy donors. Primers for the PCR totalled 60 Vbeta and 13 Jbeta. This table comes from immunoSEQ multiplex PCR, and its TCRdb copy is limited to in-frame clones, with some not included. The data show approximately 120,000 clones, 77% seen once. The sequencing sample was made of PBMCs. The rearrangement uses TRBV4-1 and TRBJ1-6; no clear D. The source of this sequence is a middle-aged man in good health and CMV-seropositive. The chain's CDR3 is CASSQETENSPLHF. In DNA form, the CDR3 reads TGTGCCAGCAGCCAGGAAACAGAGAATTCACCCCTCCACTTT.